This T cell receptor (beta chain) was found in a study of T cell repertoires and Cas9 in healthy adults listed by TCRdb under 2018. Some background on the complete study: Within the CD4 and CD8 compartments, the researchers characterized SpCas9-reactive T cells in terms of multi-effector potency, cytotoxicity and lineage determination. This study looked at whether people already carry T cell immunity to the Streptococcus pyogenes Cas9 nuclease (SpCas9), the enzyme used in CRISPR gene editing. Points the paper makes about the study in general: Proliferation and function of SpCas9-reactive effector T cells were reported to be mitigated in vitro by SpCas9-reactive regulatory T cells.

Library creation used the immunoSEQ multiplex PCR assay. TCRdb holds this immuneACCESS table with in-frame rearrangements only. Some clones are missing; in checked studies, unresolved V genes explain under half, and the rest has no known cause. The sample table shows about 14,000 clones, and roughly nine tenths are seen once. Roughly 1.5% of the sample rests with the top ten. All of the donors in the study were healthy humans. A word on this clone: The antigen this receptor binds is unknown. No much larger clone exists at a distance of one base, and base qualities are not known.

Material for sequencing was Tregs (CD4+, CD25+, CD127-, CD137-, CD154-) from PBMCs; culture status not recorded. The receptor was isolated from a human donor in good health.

CDR3 reads: CASMTGGAGGTEAFF. The nucleotides are TGTGCCAGCATGACAGGGGGCGCGGGGGGCACTGAAGCTTTCTTT. The sequence links TRBV28 to TRBJ1-1, and 10 junctional nucleotides match TRBD1. The CDR3 goes from the cysteine to the phenylalanine over 15 residues. The kept DNA is CDR3 alone, 45 bases in frame from the first base. Clipping removes 7 bases from V and 4 bases from J, with 9 as the unmatched junction base count. The germline V gene encodes CDR1 MDHEN and CDR2 SYDVKM. When the CDR3 is completed using the reference TRBV28 and TRBJ1-1 genes on either side, the full variable domain is DVKVTQSSRYLVKRTGEKVFLECVQDMDHENMFWYRQDPGLGLRLIYFSYDVKMKEKGDIPEGYSVSREKKERFSLILESASTNQTSMYLCASMTGGAGGTEAFFGQGTRLTVV.